The entry below describes one T cell receptor (beta chain). This clonotype was picked up a small number of times. Its specific antigen is unknown. One base away there is no much larger clone; base qualities are not given. The data were taken from a study of T cell repertoires in cytomegalovirus infection (dated by TCRdb to the late 2010s). About the investigation overall: Recently identified HLA-C-restricted CMV epitopes, whose presentation resists viral immunomodulation, were targeted by peptide stimulations together with well-studied HLA-B-restricted epitopes. Because public TCR beta signatures pointed to carriage of CMV infection together with the matching HLA type, the HLA type of each donor mattered for the analysis.

This specimen's treatment or condition label, interpreted: in vitro stimulation with specific CMV peptide epitopes to enrich CMV-specific T cells. Summary of the overall study and its limitations: The ex vivo response was dominated by HLA-C-restricted CMV-specific TCR beta clonotypes, and the single most frequent clonotype in two of eight donors was supplied by these HLA-C-restricted clonotypes. In both this cohort and an independent roughly 350-donor cohort, the cumulative frequency of public TCR beta family members distinguished carriers of CMV infection plus the relevant HLA type.

The V end gives up 8 bases and the J end 4 bases, leaving 9 bases in the junction not matched to a gene. The germline V gene (reference sequence) provides CDR1 MNHNY and CDR2 SVGAGI. The CDR3 measures 14 amino acids from cysteine to phenylalanine. Of the read, only the CDR3 DNA is kept; its 42 bases are in frame from base 1. Data came from an Illumina HiSeq 1500. The public reads were run again by TCRdb, first through fastp at Q25 and then through MiXCR, and only productive beta chains were kept. Rows are combined by CDR3 protein, so each entry shows the most common genes and DNA. The sample data list approximately 910,000 distinct CDR3 sequences, and roughly 31% of these were observed just once. The ten largest clones take up roughly an eighth of the sample.

The sequencing here drew on cultured CD8+ T cells from PBMCs, taken from culture after CMV antigen stimulation. Recombination joined TRBV6-6 with TRBJ2-5; the junction holds 8 bases that match TRBD2. This sequence was found in a human donor in good health (CMV status not recorded). Some clones in this sample may be carry-over from other donors' samples. CDR3 sequence: CASRIAGWIETQYF. The bases are TGTGCCAGCCGGATAGCGGGGTGGATAGAGACCCAGTACTTC.